This T cell receptor beta chain was identified in a study of blood T cell repertoires in COVID-19. Study details: COVID-19 samples from acute and convalescent phases originated in the United States, Italy and Spain. Sources were T cells, B-cell-depleted T cells, or PBMCs; the material itself was cDNA or gDNA.

Recruited during active infection, patients (from Seattle) were subsequently followed longitudinally. There are 15 residues in the CDR3. V lost 5 bases and J lost 3, with 13 bases in between. Germline CDR1 and CDR2: SGHTA and FQGTGA. Authors' processing steps: Amplification of reference gene primers provided the estimated nucleated cell counts. Assay: immunoSEQ multiplex PCR; the TCRdb copy retains only in-frame clones and omits some. The V and J calls and clone size come from that table; D and trimming were worked out from the DNA. Of hundreds of thousands of clones detected, approximately 86% appear once; the ten largest clones hold roughly 7.2%.

Sequencing was performed on peripheral blood. This chain joins TRBV7-3 and TRBJ2-2; D may be TRBD1 (6 bases). The source is a woman aged 55-70 years with COVID-19, enrolled during active disease. In DNA form, the CDR3 reads TGTGCCAGCAGCCCACGGACAGCCTACACCGGGGAGCTGTTTTTT. Translated, it gives CASSPRTAYTGELFF. The variable domain in full, completed from reference TRBV7-3 and TRBJ2-2, reads GAGVSQTPSNKVTEKGKYVELRCDPISGHTALYWYRQSLGQGPEFLIYFQGTGAADDSGLPNDRFFAVRPEGSVSTLKIQRTERGDSAVYLCASSPRTAYTGELFFGEGSRLTVL.